The 21 T cell receptor beta chains listed next were all sequenced from one sample in a study of cytomegalovirus exposure and HLA in healthy donors. PCR primers comprised 60 Vbeta and 13 Jbeta primers. Using immunoSEQ multiplex PCR, the repertoire was profiled, and TCRdb retains in-frame clones only, with some absent. This sample yields about 180,000 clones, of which around 79% are seen a single time; less than 0.65% belongs to the top ten. The sequencing input was PBMCs. These receptors originate from a woman aged 45-60 years in good health and CMV-seronegative.

The chain has TRBV30 and TRBJ2-1; 7 bases align to TRBD2. The trim removed 1 base at V and 3 bases at J, leaving 6 bases unmatched. This CDR3 comprises 15 residues. Per germline, CDR1 GTSNPN and CDR2 SVGIG (reference sequence). CDR3 nucleotide sequence: TGTGCCTGGAGTGAGACGGGGGACTACTACAATGAGCAGTTCTTC. This codes for CAWSETGDYYNEQFF.

CDR3 coding DNA: TGCAGCGTTTGGTTCAGGCCAACTAATGAAAAACTGTTTTTT. Translating gives CSVWFRPTNEKLFF. The V gene is TRBV29-1, the J gene TRBJ1-4; D ambiguous. V dropped 5 bases and J dropped 0 bases, with 10 bases sitting between them. Germline V gene lookup returns CDR1 SQVTM and CDR2 ANQGSEA. The CDR3 has 14 amino acids.

The V call is TRBV27, the J call TRBJ2-2; D is uncertain. Germline assignment: CDR1 MNHEY and CDR2 SMNVEV (reference sequence). Trimming took 6 bases from V and 8 from J, leaving 7 bases between them. The CDR3 is 11 residues long. The CDR3 coding sequence is TGTGCCAGCAGCATCGGGGGGGAGCTGTTTTTT. Translating it yields CASSIGGELFF.

This clone was seen only once. The rearrangement links TRBV15 to TRBJ2-5; 11 nucleotides agree with TRBD2. The CDR3 extends over 16 amino acids. Germline V lookup: CDR1 LNHNV, CDR2 YYDKDF (reference sequence). With 1 base clipped from V and 0 bases from J, the junction kept 1 base outside the gene matches. As DNA, the CDR3 is TGTGCCACCAGCAGAGTAGCGGGAGGGTACCAAGAGACCCAGTACTTC. Protein: CATSRVAGGYQETQYF. The full variable domain, its missing parts supplied by reference TRBV15 and TRBJ2-5, is DAMVIQNPRYQVTQFGKPVTLSCSQTLNHNVMYWYQQKSSQAPKLLFHYYDKDFNNEADTPDNFQSRRPNTSFCFLDIRSPGLGDTAMYLCATSRVAGGYQETQYFGPGTRLLVL.

This chain connects TRBV2 to TRBJ1-2; D is undetermined. The V end lost 3 bases, the J end lost 8 bases, and 10 bases lay between the germline ends. This CDR3 comprises 12 residues. Germline values: CDR1 SNHLY, CDR2 FYNNEI. CDR3 coding DNA: TGTGCCAGCAGTGAGTCGTTTATAGGCTACACCTTC. Encoded protein: CASSESFIGYTF.

The chain couples TRBV7-2 to TRBJ2-5; D unclear. Germline values: CDR1 SGHTA, CDR2 FQGNSA. There are 14 residues in the CDR3. V gave up 5 bases and J gave up 1 base, with 11 bases separating them. The CDR3 sequence is CASSRLAFQETQYF. The CDR3 DNA sequence: TGTGCCAGCAGCCGCTTGGCCTTCCAAGAGACCCAGTACTTC.

V gene TRBV28 combines with J gene TRBJ2-2; D call uncertain. V dropped 6 bases and J dropped 3 bases, with 5 bases sitting between them. The CDR3 runs 12 residues. Germline lookup yields CDR1 MDHEN and CDR2 SYDVKM. The CDR3 DNA is TGTGCCAGCAGCCCCTACACCGGGGAGCTGTTTTTT. Encoded protein: CASSPYTGELFF.

This clone is a singleton in its sample. V usage is TRBV10-2 and J usage is TRBJ2-3; 10 bases match TRBD2. CDR1 is WSHSY and CDR2 is SAAADI in the germline V gene. The CDR3 extends over 13 amino acids. The V gene end was trimmed by 10 bases and the J gene end by 1 base; junction bases not matched to a gene: 2. CDR3 protein: CATLAGGTDTQYF. Here the CDR3 DNA reads TGCGCCACCCTAGCGGGAGGCACAGATACGCAGTATTTT.

CDR3 loop: CASSSPADTQYF. In DNA, the CDR3 is TGTGCCAGCAGTTCCCCCGCAGATACGCAGTATTTT. The J gene is TRBJ2-3, the V gene TRBV28, with D uncertain. Trimming left V 4 bases short and J 4 bases short, with 6 bases between. The length of the CDR3 is 12 residues. Germline V gene sequence: CDR1 MDHEN, CDR2 SYDVKM.

This chain joins TRBV4-1 and TRBJ2-2, with D perhaps TRBD1 (6 bases). The CDR3 has 13 amino acids. The V and J ends lost 6 bases and 1 base respectively, with 6 bases between them. Germline V gene data show CDR1 as MGHRA and CDR2 as YSYEKL. The CDR3: CASRTGNTGELFF. CDR3 in DNA: TGCGCCAGCAGGACAGGGAACACCGGGGAGCTGTTTTTT.

The chain links TRBV5-4 to TRBJ2-1; D perhaps matches TRBD2 (6 bases). This CDR3 is 14 amino acids long. Per germline, CDR1 SGHNT and CDR2 YYREEE (reference sequence). Trimming took off 6 bases at V and 0 bases at J, with 10 bases between the two ends. DNA for the CDR3: TGTGCCAGCACCCGGGAGAGCTCCTACAATGAGCAGTTCTTC. Its protein is CASTRESSYNEQFF. Combining the CDR3 with reference TRBV5-4 and TRBJ2-1 gives the whole variable domain ETGVTQSPTHLIKTRGQQVTLRCSSQSGHNTVSWYQQALGQGPQFIFQYYREEENGRGNFPPRFSGLQFPNYSSELNVNALELDDSALYLCASTRESSYNEQFFGPGTRLTVL.

The chain employs TRBV2 and TRBJ2-6; the D gene is possibly TRBD1 (5 bases). The V gene's germline CDR1 is SNHLY and CDR2 FYNNEI. V was trimmed by 7 bases and J by 1 base, leaving 14 bases between them. This CDR3 comprises 16 residues. The CDR3 here is CASTGRAGSGANVLTF. In DNA form, the CDR3 reads TGTGCCAGCACTGGAAGAGCAGGGTCTGGGGCCAACGTCCTGACTTTC.

The rearrangement uses TRBV7-2 and TRBJ2-5; 7 nucleotides line up with TRBD2. Germline lookup yields CDR1 SGHTA and CDR2 FQGNSA. The V segment lost 6 bases and the J segment 4 bases; nucleotides outside the gene matches: 14. This CDR3 region has 16 residues. The DNA of the CDR3 is TGTGCCAGCAGGCGTAGCGGGCCAAATAGAGGAGAGACCCAGTACTTC. Translated: CASRRSGPNRGETQYF.

Points on this clone: Other nucleotide sequences from this sample produce the same CDR3. The chain carries TRBV28 and TRBJ2-7; the match to TRBD1 covers 7 bases. The CDR3 contains 13 residues. V lost 4 bases and J lost 3; bases outside the gene matches: 3. The V gene's germline CDR1 is MDHEN and CDR2 SYDVKM. CDR3 DNA: TGTGCCAGCAGTTCTGGACAGGACTACGAGCAGTACTTC. Residues: CASSSGQDYEQYF. The full variable domain, completed using reference TRBV28 and TRBJ2-7, is DVKVTQSSRYLVKRTGEKVFLECVQDMDHENMFWYRQDPGLGLRLIYFSYDVKMKEKGDIPEGYSVSREKKERFSLILESASTNQTSMYLCASSSGQDYEQYFGPGTRLTVT.

This rearrangement joins TRBV6-6 to TRBJ1-1; a weak D match, TRBD1 (5 bases). Trimming pared 1 base from V and 3 bases from J, leaving 12 bases between. Germline loops: CDR1 MNHNY, CDR2 SVGAGI (reference sequence). There are 15 residues in the CDR3. CDR3 nucleotides: TGTGCCAGCAGTTACTTTCCCAGGGAACACACTGAAGCTTTCTTT. This gives the protein CASSYFPREHTEAFF.

This clone was found a few times. The chain recombines TRBV27 with TRBJ2-5, with 7 positions matching TRBD2. The CDR3 spans 19 residues. The germline V gene has CDR1 MNHEY and CDR2 SMNVEV (reference sequence). The junction had 15 bases not matched to a gene; V was cut back by 0 bases and J by 2 bases. The CDR3 bases are TGTGCCAGCAGTTTATCGAAATCCGGTAGGCGGGGGAGACAAGAGACCCAGTACTTC. Amino acid sequence: CASSLSKSGRRGRQETQYF.

The chain is built from TRBV28 and TRBJ1-2, with TRBD1 identical over 12 bases. There are 15 residues in the CDR3. Looked up from germline, CDR1 is MDHEN and CDR2 is SYDVKM. The V segment lost 5 bases and the J segment 4 bases; nucleotides outside the gene matches: 5. CDR3 sequence reads: CASSPGTGGLYGYTF. The CDR3 nucleotides are TGTGCCAGCAGTCCCGGGACAGGGGGCCTCTATGGCTACACCTTC.

J is TRBJ2-5 and V is TRBV25-1; 7 positions match TRBD1. Trimming at V came to 6 bases and at J to 3 bases, leaving 4 bases not matched to a gene. This CDR3 comprises 13 residues. The germline CDR1 and CDR2 sequences are MGHDK and SYGVNS. CDR3 region: CASRRQGEETQYF. CDR3 nucleotides: TGTGCCAGCAGGCGGCAGGGGGAAGAGACCCAGTACTTC.

The gene calls are TRBV5-6 and TRBJ1-4; TRBD1 might be the D (6 bases). V was shortened by 5 bases and J by 8 bases, with 16 bases between the two germline ends. The CDR3 spans 14 residues. Germline assignment: CDR1 SGHDT and CDR2 YYEEEE. The chain's CDR3 is CASSMGAEKEKLFF. CDR3 bases: TGTGCCAGCAGTATGGGGGCGGAAAAAGAAAAACTGTTTTTT.

This clone was found once. This sequence joins TRBV5-1 and TRBJ1-3; D possibly corresponds to TRBD1 (6 bases). The CDR3 runs 14 residues. Trimming cost V 3 bases and J 4 bases, with 11 bases left between them. CDR1 is SGHRS, CDR2 YFSETQ, per germline. DNA of the CDR3: TGCGCCAGCAGCTCCGGGACAAGGGGAAACACCATATATTTT. This sequence encodes CASSSGTRGNTIYF.

The J gene is TRBJ2-7, the V gene TRBV28; perhaps TRBD2 as D (7 bases). Trimming took off 8 bases at V and 5 bases at J, with 10 bases between the two ends. Germline V gene sequence: CDR1 MDHEN, CDR2 SYDVKM. The CDR3 is 11 residues long. This chain's CDR3 is CASGGANEQYF. The CDR3, as DNA: TGTGCCAGCGGGGGGGCGAACGAGCAGTACTTC.